One sample yielded the 29 T cell receptor beta chains listed below, sequenced in a study of tumor and adjacent non-tumor tissue in lung cancer. No cell sorting was done before RNA was extracted from the tissue. TCRbeta libraries were built with three rounds of nested PCR, modified from ARM-PCR. MiXCR, applied by TCRdb to the multiplex PCR reads, yields one record per CDR3 protein. The sample lists more than 85,000 distinct CDR3 sequences, approximately 87% seen once, with 22% in the top ten. The sequenced material came from lung tumor tissue. The origin of the receptors is a man between 65 and 85 years old with non-small cell lung cancer.

The chain has TRBV12-5 and TRBJ1-2; perhaps TRBD1 as D (6 bases). Germline V lookup: CDR1 LGHNT, CDR2 FRNRAP. The CDR3 sequence is 13 residues long. V was trimmed by 9 bases and J by 7 bases, leaving 18 bases between them. The CDR3 sequence: CARDRTDRSGYTF. The CDR3 DNA sequence: TGTGCTAGAGACCGCACTGACAGGAGTGGCTACACCTTC.

This clonotype was recorded a few times. Mismatch with germline at one junction end may stem from a read error. In nucleotides, the CDR3 is TGTGCCAGCAGCAAAACTAGCGGGAGTACCTACAATGAGCAGCTCTTC. Its protein is CASSKTSGSTYNEQLF. The gene calls are TRBV11-2 and TRBJ2-1; 11 positions match TRBD2. The germline V gene has CDR1 SGHAT and CDR2 FQNNGV. The CDR3 is 16 amino acids.

The chain couples TRBV6-6 to TRBJ2-4, with a possible D match to TRBD1 (5 bases). CDR1 and CDR2 (germline): MNHNY, SVGAGI (reference sequence). Trimming cost V 5 bases and J 5 bases, with 19 bases left between them. This CDR3 has 16 amino acids. Here the CDR3 DNA reads TGTGCCAGCAGTGGCGACAAGGGGTTCGCCGAAAACATTCAGTACTTC. It encodes CASSGDKGFAENIQYF.

In its sample, this clonotype was seen a few times. Sequence at one end of the junction differs from germline and may be a read error. The gene calls are TRBV4-1 and TRBJ2-7; 9 bases map to TRBD2. The CDR3 contains 16 residues. Germline V CDR1 and CDR2: MGHRA, YSYEKL. The DNA for the CDR3 is TGTGCCAGCAGCTGGACATTAGCGGGAGAGGGGGACGAGCAGTACTTC. This encodes CASSWTLAGEGDEQYF.

With regard to this clonotype: Compared with germline, one end of the junction differs, possibly owing to a read error. This sequence joins TRBV6-5 and TRBJ1-2; no clear D gene. The germline V gene encodes CDR1 MNHEY and CDR2 SVGAGI. The CDR3 consists of 14 residues. CDR3 residues: CARSYSTLNYGYTF. The DNA for the CDR3 is TGTGCCAGAAGTTATTCGACGTTAAACTATGGCTACACCTTC.

This chain connects TRBV6-1 to TRBJ2-7, with D maybe TRBD1 (6 bases). CDR1 is MNHNS and CDR2 is SASEGT in the germline V gene. The CDR3 covers 14 residues. CDR3 in DNA: TGTCCCTGCAGTGAAGCACAGGGAACAAGGGAACAGTACTTC. Residues: CPCSEAQGTREQYF.

This clonotype is a singleton in its sample. The V gene is TRBV6-2 or TRBV6-3, the J gene TRBJ2-3, with D tentatively TRBD1 (6 bases). In germline, CDR1 is MNHEY, CDR2 SVGEGT. The CDR3 length is 17 residues. Trimming stripped 4 bases from V and 2 bases from J, with 19 bases between. CDR3: CASSSGSGQPITDTQYF. Written as DNA, the CDR3 is TGTGCCAGCAGTTCCGGATCAGGACAGCCTATCACAGATACGCAGTATTTT.

In the case of this clonotype: The junction departs from the called germline gene at one end, perhaps through a read error. The V gene is TRBV12-3 or TRBV12-4, the J gene TRBJ2-7; D is undetermined. CDR3 length equals 13 residues. The CDR3 is CANSLGSTYEQYF. In DNA, the CDR3 is TGTGCCAACAGTCTGGGCAGCACCTACGAGCAGTACTTC.

A remark on this clonotype: One junction end disagrees with the germline gene, perhaps due to a read error. The genes are TRBV11-3 and TRBJ2-1, with 8 bases fitting TRBD1. CDR3 length equals 16 residues. The germline CDR1 and CDR2 sequences are SGHNT and YENEEA. Written as DNA, the CDR3 is TGTGCCACCAGCTTAGATCCCACGGGTGACAGGGGTGAGCAGTTCTTC. This translates into CATSLDPTGDRGEQFF.

The chain joins TRBV10-3 to TRBJ2-3; D is perhaps TRBD1 (6 bases). Trimming removed 4 bases from V and 11 bases from J, with 16 bases in between. CDR1 is ENHRY, CDR2 SYGVKD, per germline. This CDR3 region has 13 residues. CDR3 coding DNA: TGTGCCATCAGTGCAGGGGACACATGTATGCAGTATTTT. Amino acids: CAISAGDTCMQYF.

Regarding this clonotype: No conserved phenylalanine or tryptophan is present at the end of the CDR3, so a read error is the likely explanation. This rearrangement joins TRBV12-3 or TRBV12-4 to TRBJ1-6, with D unclear. The V gene lost 7 bases and the J gene lost 7 bases, with 8 bases spanning the gap. CDR3 length: 12 amino acids. The DNA of the CDR3 is TGTGCCAGCAACCAAGGAAATTCACCCCTCCACTCC. Residues: CASNQGNSPLHS.

With respect to this clonotype: One end of the junction fails to match germline, which may point to a read error. This chain connects TRBV7-9 to TRBJ1-5, with D unresolved. This CDR3 has 15 amino acids. The germline CDR1 and CDR2 sequences are SEHNR and FQNEAQ (reference sequence). The CDR3 here is CAGSKSDGSNQPQRF. CDR3 coding DNA: TGTGCCGGCAGCAAGAGCGACGGGTCCAATCAGCCCCAGCGTTTT.

With respect to this clonotype: Since the CDR3 does not end with the conserved phenylalanine or tryptophan, this likely comes from a read error. V is TRBV12-3 or TRBV12-4 and J is TRBJ1-6, with TRBD1 matching 12 bases. This CDR3 is built from 16 residues. CDR3 bases: TGTGCCAGCATCTCCGGGACAGGGGGCTATAATTCAGCCCTCCACCTT. Its translation: CASISGTGGYNSALHL.

The J gene is TRBJ1-1, the V gene TRBV5-1, with unresolved D. CDR3 length: 13 amino acids. Germline values: CDR1 SGHRS, CDR2 YFSETQ. The chain's CDR3 is CASGLVAGTEAFF. CDR3 nucleotide sequence: TGCGCAAGCGGCTTGGTTGCAGGAACTGAAGCTTTCTTT.

With respect to this clonotype: Sequence at one end of the junction differs from germline and may be a read error. The genes are TRBV11-2 and TRBJ1-1; D is undetermined. The CDR3 totals 13 residues. Germline CDR1 and CDR2: SGHAT and FQNNGV. This CDR3 is CTSSYEGGTETFF. The CDR3 DNA sequence: TGTACCAGCAGCTACGAGGGTGGTACTGAAACTTTCTTT.

Remarks on this clonotype: It is likely a read error, because the conserved phenylalanine at the end of the CDR3 is missing. J is TRBJ1-2 and V is TRBV29-1, with D perhaps TRBD1 (5 bases). V lost 5 bases and J lost 4, with 14 bases in between. There are 13 residues in the CDR3. Per the germline V gene, CDR1 is SQVTM and CDR2 is ANQGSEA. In DNA form, the CDR3 reads TGCAGCGTTCTCCAGAATGGGGCCTATGGCTACACCCTC. Encoded protein: CSVLQNGAYGYTL.

As to this clonotype: A junction boundary mismatches the germline segment, possibly from a read error. V and J are TRBV10-2 and TRBJ2-7; a possible D gene is TRBD2 (7 bases). The CDR3 contains 16 residues. Germline assignment: CDR1 WSHSY and CDR2 SAAADI. The DNA of the CDR3 is TGCGCCAGTAGTGACGGGTTCGGGGGGCGCAGCGACGAGCAGTACTTC. Translating it yields CASSDGFGGRSDEQYF.

About this clonotype itself: One junction end disagrees with the germline gene, perhaps due to a read error. The rearrangement uses TRBV12-3 or TRBV12-4 and TRBJ1-1, with D unresolved. CDR3 size: 13 residues. The CDR3: CVSSLARNTGAFF. In nucleotides, the CDR3 is TGTGTCAGCAGTTTAGCCCGAAACACTGGAGCTTTCTTT.

Note on this clonotype: Possible read error: a much larger clone is one base away. The V and J genes are TRBV30 and TRBJ2-7; maybe TRBD1 (6 bases). This CDR3 contains 12 residues. Trimming removed 4 bases at V and 6 bases at J, with 13 bases between. Germline V lookup: CDR1 GTSNPN, CDR2 SVGIG (reference sequence). This CDR3 reads CAWTGVHAEQYF. The DNA for the CDR3 is TGTGCCTGGACAGGGGTTCATGCCGAGCAGTACTTC.

The sample holds one count of this clonotype. The rearrangement joins TRBV4-2 to TRBJ2-7, with TRBD1 identical over 8 bases. V was pared by 11 bases and J by 3 bases, with 12 bases of the junction left unmatched. CDR3 length: 14 amino acids. Germline CDR1 is LGHNA and CDR2 is YNFKEQ. DNA of the CDR3: TGTGCCGGCATGCAAGGACAGGGTCTCTACGAGCAGTACTTC. The encoded protein is CAGMQGQGLYEQYF.

About this clonotype: This may come from a read error, since a much larger clone is one base off. V gene TRBV2 combines with J gene TRBJ2-4; 14 nucleotides line up with TRBD2. Trimming cost V 1 base and J 8 bases; bases outside gene matches: 7. The CDR3 totals 17 residues. Germline assignment: CDR1 SNHLY and CDR2 FYNNEI. CDR3: CASSEGTSGRKSDIQYF. The CDR3 region has the DNA TGTGCCAGCAGTGAAGGGACTAGCGGGAGGAAGTCGGACATTCAGTACTTC.

The genes are TRBV12-3 or TRBV12-4 and TRBJ1-2, with 7 bases matching TRBD1. The CDR3 is made up of 15 amino acids. This CDR3 is CESSLLTGFGCGYTF. DNA for the CDR3: TGTGAAAGCAGTTTATTGACAGGGTTTGGCTGTGGCTACACCTTC.

To note about this clonotype: The junction and the germline gene differ at one end; a read error may be behind it. The chain combines TRBV29-1 with TRBJ2-7, with D possibly matching TRBD2 (6 bases). CDR1 SQVTM and CDR2 ANQGSEA come from the germline V gene. The CDR3 has 10 amino acids. CDR3 in DNA: TGCAGCACCGGGAGCTACGAGCAATACTTC. This codes for CSTGSYEQYF.

Regarding this clonotype: This CDR3 fails to terminate in the conserved phenylalanine or tryptophan, so it likely reflects a read error. V and J are TRBV12-3 or TRBV12-4 and TRBJ2-7; tentatively, D is TRBD2 (6 bases). The germline V and J ends were trimmed by 6 bases and 6 bases, with 24 bases remaining between them. The CDR3 extends over 16 amino acids. The CDR3 protein is CASRLGSGDFGGEQYL. In DNA form, the CDR3 reads TGTGCCAGCAGGCTGGGTAGTGGAGACTTCGGGGGCGAGCAGTACTTA.

Concerning this clonotype: In this CDR3 the conserved last residue, phenylalanine or tryptophan, is missing, so a read error is likely. This rearrangement joins TRBV5-5 to TRBJ1-2, with no clear D. The CDR3 is made up of 12 amino acids. Germline V gene sequence: CDR1 SGHKS, CDR2 YYEKEE (reference sequence). Here the CDR3 reads CASSLDDIGYTL. As DNA, the CDR3 is TGTGCGAGCAGCTTGGATGATATTGGCTACACCTTA.

This clonotype was observed a few times. A much larger clone lies a single base off, so this may be a read error. V usage is TRBV28 and J usage is TRBJ2-6, with 9 bases lining up with TRBD1. The CDR3 runs to 16 residues. Germline loops: CDR1 MDHEN, CDR2 SYDVKM. DNA of the CDR3: TGTGTCATATGGGGGGGACAGGGATCTGGGGCCAACGTCCTGACTTTC. Its translation: CVIWGGQGSGANVLTF. The full variable domain, with the rest looked up from reference TRBV28 and TRBJ2-6, is DVKVTQSSRYLVKRTGEKVFLECVQDMDHENMFWYRQDPGLGLRLIYFSYDVKMKEKGDIPEGYSVSREKKERFSLILESASTNQTSMYLCVIWGGQGSGANVLTFGAGSRLTVL.

The table lists this clonotype with many counts. The chain employs TRBV5-4 and TRBJ2-3; possible D gene TRBD2, 5 bases. The CDR3 runs 14 residues. CDR1 is SGHNT and CDR2 is YYREEE in the germline V gene (reference sequence). The ends were cut back, 5 bases at V and 2 bases at J, with 12 bases in the middle. CDR3 DNA sequence: TGTGCCAGCAGTGTTCTTAGCGACACAGATACGCAGTATTTT. Protein: CASSVLSDTDTQYF.

The chain employs TRBV4-1 and TRBJ1-6; 9 nucleotides align to TRBD1. The CDR3 is 19 residues long. Unmatched junction bases numbered 12, after V lost 2 bases and J lost 4 bases. Germline CDR1 and CDR2: MGHRA and YSYEKL. As DNA, the CDR3 is TGCGCCAGCAGCCAACAGGGACAGGGCCAGGCATCTTATAATTCACCCCTCCACTTT. This gives the protein CASSQQGQGQASYNSPLHF.

Only a few counts were recorded for this clonotype. At one end, the junction sequence differs from germline, possibly due to a read error. The chain combines TRBV4-2 with TRBJ1-2; D perhaps matches TRBD1 (5 bases). The CDR3 has 16 amino acids. Germline CDR1 LGHNA, CDR2 YNFKEQ. The CDR3 coding sequence is TGTGTCAGCAGCCAAGACTTGAGCAGGGCCAACTATGGCTACACCTTC. It yields the protein CVSSQDLSRANYGYTF.